The rows below give T cell receptor beta chains drawn from one sample of a study of shared T cell receptors in the human thymus. Repertoires were generated with immunoSEQ multiplex PCR, while TCRdb's copy carries only in-frame clones and drops some. The sample lists some 700,000 clones; roughly 88% were seen once. These same data were also listed under a study on human thymus T cells.

The sequencing input was thymocytes. Receptors were obtained from a girl under two years old with a congenital heart defect. The CDR3 runs from the conserved cysteine through the conserved F or W. A D gene is named only where the DNA matches it firmly. Expanded clones are given a class, and other clones once, few, many or no size at all.

j_gene: TRBJ1-2
v_gene: TRBV5-6
abundance: -
d_gene: -
CDR3aa: CASSHRDPGGPNYGYTF
CDR3nt: TGTGCCAGCAGCCACAGGGACCCAGGAGGCCCTAACTATGGCTACACCTTC

j_gene: TRBJ1-5
v_gene: TRBV6-1
abundance: -
d_gene: -
CDR3aa: CASMEAHKGCNQPQHF
CDR3nt: TGTGCCAGCATGGAAGCACACAAGGGGTGCAATCAGCCCCAGCATTTT

j_gene: TRBJ2-5
v_gene: TRBV10-3
abundance: few
d_gene: TRBD2
CDR3aa: CAISEPTGTSGGNQETQYF
CDR3nt: TGTGCCATCAGTGAGCCAACCGGGACTAGCGGGGGGAACCAAGAGACCCAGTACTTC

j_gene: TRBJ1-2
v_gene: TRBV28
abundance: -
d_gene: -
CDR3aa: CASSTRQDYGYTF
CDR3nt: TGTGCCAGCAGTACCCGACAGGATTATGGCTACACCTTC

j_gene: TRBJ1-5
v_gene: TRBV28
abundance: -
d_gene: -
CDR3aa: CASSFNGGRQPQHF
CDR3nt: TGTGCCAGCAGTTTTAACGGGGGGCGTCAGCCCCAGCATTTT

j_gene: TRBJ2-1
v_gene: TRBV6-4
abundance: -
d_gene: TRBD2
CDR3aa: CASESEAGGRNEQFF
CDR3nt: TGTGCCAGCGAGAGCGAAGCGGGGGGGCGGAATGAGCAGTTCTTC

j_gene: TRBJ1-5
v_gene: TRBV15
abundance: -
d_gene: TRBD1
CDR3aa: CATSRDNNRDRRNSNQPQHF
CDR3nt: TGTGCCACCAGCCGAGATAACAACCGGGACAGGAGAAATAGCAATCAGCCCCAGCATTTT

j_gene: TRBJ1-3
v_gene: TRBV19
abundance: -
d_gene: TRBD1
CDR3aa: CASSITGENTIYF
CDR3nt: TGTGCCAGTAGTATTACAGGGGAGAACACCATATATTTT

j_gene: TRBJ2-1
v_gene: TRBV10-1
abundance: -
d_gene: -
CDR3aa: CASSPGRGQGPQGREQFF
CDR3nt: TGCGCCAGCAGCCCTGGTAGGGGACAAGGCCCGCAGGGACGGGAGCAGTTCTTC

j_gene: TRBJ1-1
v_gene: TRBV4-3
abundance: -
d_gene: -
CDR3aa: CASSRSNTEAFF
CDR3nt: TGCGCCAGCAGCCGAAGCAACACTGAAGCTTTCTTT

j_gene: TRBJ2-7
v_gene: TRBV10-3
abundance: -
d_gene: -
CDR3aa: CATCPGEKSSYEQYF
CDR3nt: TGTGCCACCTGCCCCGGGGAGAAAAGCTCCTACGAGCAGTACTTC

j_gene: TRBJ1-6
v_gene: TRBV30
abundance: -
d_gene: -
CDR3aa: CAWSPPPTTGPLHF
CDR3nt: TGTGCCTGGAGTCCACCGCCAACTACGGGACCCCTCCACTTT

j_gene: TRBJ1-2
v_gene: TRBV27
abundance: -
d_gene: -
CDR3aa: CASSSIGGGGHYGYTF
CDR3nt: TGTGCCAGCAGTTCGATCGGGGGGGGCGGGCACTATGGCTACACCTTC

j_gene: TRBJ1-1
v_gene: TRBV18
abundance: -
d_gene: -
CDR3aa: CASSPPAGNGVEAFF
CDR3nt: TGTGCCAGCTCACCACCTGCCGGGAATGGGGTTGAAGCTTTCTTT

j_gene: TRBJ1-3
v_gene: TRBV9
abundance: -
d_gene: -
CDR3aa: CASSPHLSGTRKNTIYF
CDR3nt: TGTGCCAGCAGCCCCCACCTTTCCGGGACAAGGAAAAACACCATATATTTT

j_gene: TRBJ1-5
v_gene: TRBV6-1
abundance: once
d_gene: -
CDR3aa: CASIRGSWGNQPQHF
CDR3nt: TGTGCCAGCATCCGAGGTAGTTGGGGCAATCAGCCCCAGCATTTT

j_gene: TRBJ1-6
v_gene: TRBV5-4
abundance: -
d_gene: TRBD1
CDR3aa: CASSLAILDRSSYNSPLHF
CDR3nt: TGTGCCAGCAGCTTGGCCATCCTGGACAGGAGCTCCTATAATTCACCCCTCCACTTT

j_gene: TRBJ2-5
v_gene: TRBV10-3
abundance: -
d_gene: TRBD1
CDR3aa: CAISVQSGTGFKEQYF
CDR3nt: TGTGCCATCAGTGTACAGTCCGGGACAGGCTTTAAAGAGCAGTACTTC

j_gene: TRBJ2-5
v_gene: TRBV7-3
abundance: -
d_gene: TRBD2
CDR3aa: CASSLPSPTSGGPSRETQYF
CDR3nt: TGTGCCAGCAGCTTACCATCGCCTACTAGCGGGGGGCCCTCCCGGGAGACCCAGTACTTC

j_gene: TRBJ1-4
v_gene: TRBV2
abundance: once
d_gene: -
CDR3aa: CAGSRQHATNEKLFF
CDR3nt: TGTGCCGGATCCCGACAGCATGCAACTAATGAAAAACTGTTTTTT